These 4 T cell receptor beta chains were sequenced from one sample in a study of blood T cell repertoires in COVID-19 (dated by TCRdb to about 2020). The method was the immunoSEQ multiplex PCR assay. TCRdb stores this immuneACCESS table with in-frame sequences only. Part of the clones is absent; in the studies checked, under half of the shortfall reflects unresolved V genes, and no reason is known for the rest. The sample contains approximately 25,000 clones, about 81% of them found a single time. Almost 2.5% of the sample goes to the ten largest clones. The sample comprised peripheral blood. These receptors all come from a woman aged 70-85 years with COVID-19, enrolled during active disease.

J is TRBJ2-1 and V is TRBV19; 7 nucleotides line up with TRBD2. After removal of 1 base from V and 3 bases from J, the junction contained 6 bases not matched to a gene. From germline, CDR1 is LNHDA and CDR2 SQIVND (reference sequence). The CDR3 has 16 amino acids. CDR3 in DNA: TGTGCCAGTAGTATAGTAAAAGCGGGGCGCTACAATGAGCAGTTCTTC. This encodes CASSIVKAGRYNEQFF.

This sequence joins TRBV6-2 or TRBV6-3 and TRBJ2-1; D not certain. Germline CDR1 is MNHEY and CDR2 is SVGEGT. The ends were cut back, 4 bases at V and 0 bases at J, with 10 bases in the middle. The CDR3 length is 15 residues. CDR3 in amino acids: CASSFLTSSYNEQFF. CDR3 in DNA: TGTGCCAGCAGTTTCCTTACAAGCTCCTACAATGAGCAGTTCTTC.

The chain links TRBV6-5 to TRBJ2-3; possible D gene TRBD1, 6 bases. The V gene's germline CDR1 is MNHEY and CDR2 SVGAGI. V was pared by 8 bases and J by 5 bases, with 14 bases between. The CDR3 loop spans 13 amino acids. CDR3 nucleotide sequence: TGTGCCAGCCAAACAGGGAGTAGAGATACGCAGTATTTT. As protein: CASQTGSRDTQYF.

The CDR3 spells CASSFGGTQAYGYTF. In DNA, the CDR3 is TGCGCCAGCAGTTTCGGCGGGACCCAGGCCTATGGCTACACCTTC. The V and J genes are TRBV5-1 and TRBJ1-2, with D maybe TRBD1 (5 bases). The CDR3 extends over 15 amino acids. Trimming shortened V by 5 bases and J by 4 bases, and 18 bases separated the two germline ends. Germline CDR1 SGHRS, CDR2 YFSETQ.